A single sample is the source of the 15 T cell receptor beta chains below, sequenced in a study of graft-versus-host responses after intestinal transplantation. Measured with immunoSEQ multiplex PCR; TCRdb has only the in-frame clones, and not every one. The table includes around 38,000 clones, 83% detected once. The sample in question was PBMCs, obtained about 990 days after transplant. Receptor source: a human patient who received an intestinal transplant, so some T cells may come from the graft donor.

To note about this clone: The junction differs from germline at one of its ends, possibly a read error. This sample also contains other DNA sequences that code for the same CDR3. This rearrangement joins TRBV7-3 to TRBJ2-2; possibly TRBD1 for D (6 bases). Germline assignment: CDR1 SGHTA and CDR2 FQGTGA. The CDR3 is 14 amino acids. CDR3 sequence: CASSLSTGPGELFF. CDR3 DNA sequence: TGTGCTAGCAGCTTAAGTACAGGGCCCGGGGAGCTGTTTTTT.

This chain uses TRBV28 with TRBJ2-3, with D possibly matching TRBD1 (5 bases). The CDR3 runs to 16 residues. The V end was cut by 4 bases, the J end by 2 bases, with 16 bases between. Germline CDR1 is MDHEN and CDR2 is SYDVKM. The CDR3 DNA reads TGTGCCAGCAGTTCCACCCGACAGCCCTACACAGATACGCAGTATTTT. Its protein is CASSSTRQPYTDTQYF.

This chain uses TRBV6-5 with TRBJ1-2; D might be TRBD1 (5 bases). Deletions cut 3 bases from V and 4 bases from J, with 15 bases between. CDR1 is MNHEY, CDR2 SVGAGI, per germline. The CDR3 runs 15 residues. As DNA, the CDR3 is TGTGCCAGCAGTTATCGGACCAGGGCGGTCTATGGCTACACCTTC. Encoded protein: CASSYRTRAVYGYTF.

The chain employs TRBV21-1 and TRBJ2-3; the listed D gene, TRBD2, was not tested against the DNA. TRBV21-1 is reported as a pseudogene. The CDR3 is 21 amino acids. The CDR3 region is CASSNPSGIFPEKNLTDTQYF. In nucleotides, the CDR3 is TGTGCCAGCAGCAACCCGAGCGGGATTTTCCCCGAGAAAAATCTCACAGATACGCAGTATTTT.

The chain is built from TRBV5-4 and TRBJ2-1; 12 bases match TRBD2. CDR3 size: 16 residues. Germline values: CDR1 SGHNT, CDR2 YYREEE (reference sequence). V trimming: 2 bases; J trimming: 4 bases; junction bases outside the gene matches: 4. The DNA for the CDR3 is TGTGCCAGCAGCTTACCTGGACTAGCGGGATACAATGAGCAGTTCTTC. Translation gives CASSLPGLAGYNEQFF.

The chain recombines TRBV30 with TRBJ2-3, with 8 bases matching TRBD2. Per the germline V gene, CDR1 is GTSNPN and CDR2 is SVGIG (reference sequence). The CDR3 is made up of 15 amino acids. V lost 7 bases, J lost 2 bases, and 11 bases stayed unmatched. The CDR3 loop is CASTPSRGATDTQYF. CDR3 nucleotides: TGTGCCTCTACCCCGTCGCGGGGGGCCACAGATACGCAGTATTTT.

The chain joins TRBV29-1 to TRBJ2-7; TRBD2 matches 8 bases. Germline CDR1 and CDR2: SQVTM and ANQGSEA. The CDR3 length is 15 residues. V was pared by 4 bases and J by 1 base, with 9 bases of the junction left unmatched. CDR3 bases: TGCAGCGTTGGCCGGGGCGGGGGGAGTTCCTACGAGCAGTACTTC. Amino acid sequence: CSVGRGGGSSYEQYF.

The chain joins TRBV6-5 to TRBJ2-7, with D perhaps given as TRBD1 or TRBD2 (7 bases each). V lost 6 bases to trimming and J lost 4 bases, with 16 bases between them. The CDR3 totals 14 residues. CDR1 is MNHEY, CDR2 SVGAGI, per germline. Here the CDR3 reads CASRKLQGGYEQYF. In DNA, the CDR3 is TGTGCCAGCAGGAAACTCCAGGGGGGGTACGAGCAGTACTTC.

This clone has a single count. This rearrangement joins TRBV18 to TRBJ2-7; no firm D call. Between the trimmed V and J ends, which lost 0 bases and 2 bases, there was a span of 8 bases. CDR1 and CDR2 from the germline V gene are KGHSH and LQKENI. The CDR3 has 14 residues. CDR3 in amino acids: CASSPPNSAYEQYF. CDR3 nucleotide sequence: TGTGCCAGCTCACCACCAAACAGTGCCTACGAGCAGTACTTC.

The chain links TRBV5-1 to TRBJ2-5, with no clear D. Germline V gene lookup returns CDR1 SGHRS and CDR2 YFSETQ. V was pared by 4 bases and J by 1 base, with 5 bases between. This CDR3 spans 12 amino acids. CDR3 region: CASSRAQETQYF. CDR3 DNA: TGCGCCAGCAGCCGGGCCCAAGAGACCCAGTACTTC. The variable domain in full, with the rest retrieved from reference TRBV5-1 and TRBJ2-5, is KAGVTQTPRYLIKTRGQQVTLSCSPISGHRSVSWYQQTPGQGLQFLFEYFSETQRNKGNFPGRFSGRQFSNSRSEMNVSTLELGDSALYLCASSRAQETQYFGPGTRLLVL.

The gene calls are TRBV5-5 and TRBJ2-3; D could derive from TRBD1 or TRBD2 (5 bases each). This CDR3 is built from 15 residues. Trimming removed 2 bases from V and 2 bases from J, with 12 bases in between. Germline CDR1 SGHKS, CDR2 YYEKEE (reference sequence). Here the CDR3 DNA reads TGTGCCAGCAGCTTTTCAGGGAGAACCACAGATACGCAGTATTTT. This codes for CASSFSGRTTDTQYF. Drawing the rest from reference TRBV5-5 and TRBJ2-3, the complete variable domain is DAGVTQSPTHLIKTRGQQVTLRCSPISGHKSVSWYQQVLGQGPQFIFQYYEKEERGRGNFPDRFSARQFPNYSSELNVNALLLGDSALYLCASSFSGRTTDTQYFGPGTRLTVL.

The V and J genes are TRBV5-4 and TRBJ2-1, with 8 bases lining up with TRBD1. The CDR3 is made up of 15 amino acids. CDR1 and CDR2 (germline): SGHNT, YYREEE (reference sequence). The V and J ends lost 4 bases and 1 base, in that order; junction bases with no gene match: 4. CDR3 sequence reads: CASSQDRASYNEQFF. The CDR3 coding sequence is TGTGCCAGCAGCCAGGACAGGGCTTCCTACAATGAGCAGTTCTTC.

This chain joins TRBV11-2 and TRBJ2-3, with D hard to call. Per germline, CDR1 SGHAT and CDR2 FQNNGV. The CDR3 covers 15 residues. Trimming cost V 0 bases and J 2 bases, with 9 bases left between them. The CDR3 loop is CASSLDLSTTDTQYF. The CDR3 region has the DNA TGTGCCAGCAGCTTAGATTTGTCTACCACAGATACGCAGTATTTT.

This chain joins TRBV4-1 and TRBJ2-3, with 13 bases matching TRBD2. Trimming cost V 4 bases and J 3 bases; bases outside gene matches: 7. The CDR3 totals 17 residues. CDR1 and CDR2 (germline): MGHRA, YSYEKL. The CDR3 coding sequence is TGCGCCAGCAGCCTTGCTAGGACTAGCGGGGGAACAGATACGCAGTATTTT. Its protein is CASSLARTSGGTDTQYF.

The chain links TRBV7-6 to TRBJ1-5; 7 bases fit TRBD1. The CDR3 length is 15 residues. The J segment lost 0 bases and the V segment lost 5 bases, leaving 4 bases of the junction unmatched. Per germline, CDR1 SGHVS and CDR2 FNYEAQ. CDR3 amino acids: CASSPGTDSNQPQHF. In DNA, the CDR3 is TGTGCCAGCAGCCCCGGGACAGATAGCAATCAGCCCCAGCATTTT.